Listed here are 16 T cell receptor beta chains from one sample, sequenced in a study of response to subunit inactivated influenza vaccine. TCRdb called the RT-PCR reads again in MiXCR, with one record for every CDR3 protein. The table lists 650,000 to 800,000 distinct CDR3 sequences, about 15% of them singletons. Sequencing used PBMCs from blood, obtained 14 days before vaccination. Every receptor here comes from a man in his fifties who received an inactivated influenza vaccine.

Only a few counts were recorded for this clonotype. This sequence joins TRBV29-1 and TRBJ2-3; 11 nucleotides agree with TRBD2. Trimming took 5 bases from V and 6 from J; bases not matched to a gene: 1. Germline CDR1 reads SQVTM; CDR2 reads ANQGSEA. The CDR3 is made up of 12 amino acids. CDR3 residues: CSVTSGSDTQYF. The CDR3 DNA sequence: TGCAGCGTTACTAGCGGGAGTGATACGCAGTATTTT.

This clonotype was seen at least ten times. The V and J genes are TRBV7-9 and TRBJ2-7, with 7 nucleotides matching TRBD1. V dropped 5 bases and J dropped 1; count of bases not matched to a gene: 5. The V gene's germline CDR1 is SEHNR and CDR2 FQNEAQ (reference sequence). CDR3 length equals 14 residues. DNA for the CDR3: TGTGCCAGCAGCCCCCGGGACAGATCCTACGAGCAGTACTTC. It translates to CASSPRDRSYEQYF. Based on the CDR3 plus reference TRBV7-9 and TRBJ2-7, the full variable domain is DTGVSQNPRHKITKRGQNVTFRCDPISEHNRLYWYRQTLGQGPEFLTYFQNEAQLEKSRLLSDRFSAERPKGSFSTLEIQRTEQGDSAMYLCASSPRDRSYEQYFGPGTRLTVT.

There are many counts of this clonotype. The chain uses TRBV6-5 and TRBJ2-5, with D perhaps TRBD1 (6 bases). The length of the CDR3 is 15 residues. The V gene's germline CDR1 is MNHEY and CDR2 SVGAGI. Trimming shortened V by 0 bases and J by 5 bases, and 13 bases separated the two germline ends. The CDR3 region is CASSYSGQPAETQYF. Written as DNA, the CDR3 is TGTGCCAGCAGTTACTCCGGACAGCCGGCTGAGACCCAGTACTTC.

This clonotype has a handful of counts. The rearrangement links TRBV29-1 to TRBJ2-7; 7 bases agree with TRBD1. Losses at the gene ends were 4 bases for V and 0 bases for J; bases not matched to a gene: 6. CDR1 and CDR2 (germline): SQVTM, ANQGSEA. The CDR3 runs to 14 residues. The CDR3 DNA sequence: TGCAGCGTTGTGGGACAGCTAAGCTCCTACGAGCAGTACTTC. This translates into CSVVGQLSSYEQYF.

The chain links TRBV29-1 to TRBJ2-3; 10 positions match TRBD1. V shed 4 bases, J shed 5 bases, and the junction held 6 bases outside the gene matches. Germline lookup yields CDR1 SQVTM and CDR2 ANQGSEA. The CDR3 runs 14 residues. The CDR3 DNA sequence: TGCAGCGTTGTAGACAGGGGGCAAGGAGATACGCAGTATTTT. This encodes CSVVDRGQGDTQYF.

The CDR3 loop reads CASSQGDRAEQYF. CDR3 in DNA: TGTGCCAGCAGCCAGGGGGACAGGGCCGAGCAGTACTTC. This chain uses TRBV4-2 with TRBJ2-7; 9 bases align to TRBD1. CDR3 length: 13 amino acids. Germline loops: CDR1 LGHNA, CDR2 YNFKEQ. V lost 3 bases, J lost 6 bases, and 3 bases stayed unmatched.

This clonotype has more than one count but fewer than ten. J is TRBJ2-1 and V is TRBV20-1; a weak D match, TRBD2 (5 bases). Trimming shortened V by 6 bases and J by 1 base, and 16 bases separated the two germline ends. The CDR3 runs 15 residues. Germline-derived CDR1 and CDR2 are DFQATT and SNEGSKA (reference sequence). DNA of the CDR3: TGCAGTGCAGCTGCTAGAGGGCCATCCTACAATGAGCAGTTCTTC. This translates into CSAAARGPSYNEQFF.

The table lists this clonotype with a few counts. This chain connects TRBV6-5 to TRBJ2-1, with 7 bases lining up with TRBD2. The V gene's germline CDR1 is MNHEY and CDR2 SVGAGI. Trimming removed 0 bases from V and 1 base from J; junction bases left unmatched: 6. CDR3 length equals 17 residues. The CDR3 DNA sequence: TGTGCCAGCAGTTACTCGGGCGGGAGAGGTTCCTACAATGAGCAGTTCTTC. Amino acid sequence: CASSYSGGRGSYNEQFF.

V is TRBV5-4 and J is TRBJ2-3; 8 bases agree with TRBD2. Germline V CDR1 and CDR2: SGHNT, YYREEE (reference sequence). V dropped 2 bases and J dropped 0; count of bases not matched to a gene: 5. CDR3 length: 16 amino acids. CDR3 residues: CASSFTSGPSTDTQYF. CDR3 nucleotide sequence: TGTGCCAGCAGCTTCACTAGCGGACCCAGCACAGATACGCAGTATTTT. Variable domain in full (rest from reference TRBV5-4 and TRBJ2-3): ETGVTQSPTHLIKTRGQQVTLRCSSQSGHNTVSWYQQALGQGPQFIFQYYREEENGRGNFPPRFSGLQFPNYSSELNVNALELDDSALYLCASSFTSGPSTDTQYFGPGTRLTVL.

This clonotype was observed many times. The chain joins TRBV7-6 to TRBJ2-7; no clear D gene. Trimming stripped 1 base from V and 0 bases from J, with 4 bases between. The CDR3 loop spans 13 amino acids. Looked up from germline, CDR1 is SGHVS and CDR2 is FNYEAQ. The CDR3 DNA sequence: TGTGCCAGCAGCTTAGAAAACTCCTACGAGCAGTACTTC. Its protein is CASSLENSYEQYF.

V usage is TRBV5-1 and J usage is TRBJ2-2; TRBD1 matches at 12 bases. The CDR3 contains 18 residues. Germline assignment: CDR1 SGHRS and CDR2 YFSETQ. V lost 1 base and J lost 4; bases outside the gene matches: 8. In DNA, the CDR3 is TGCGCCAGCAGCTTGAACCGGGACAGGGGGCTCGGCACCGGGGAGCTGTTTTTT. Translated, it gives CASSLNRDRGLGTGELFF.

This clonotype was recorded at least ten times. The rearrangement uses TRBV12-3 or TRBV12-4 and TRBJ2-1; no definite D call. The CDR3 covers 11 residues. Trimming took 6 bases from V and 7 from J, leaving 7 bases between them. In nucleotides, the CDR3 is TGTGCCAGCAGCCCTATAAATGAGCAGTTCTTC. This translates into CASSPINEQFF.

Only a few counts were recorded for this clonotype. The rearrangement joins TRBV6-2 or TRBV6-3 to TRBJ1-5; D not certain. V was cut by 4 bases and J by 5 bases, with 6 bases left in between. CDR1 is MNHEY, CDR2 SVGEGT, per germline. The length of the CDR3 is 12 residues. CDR3 amino acids: CASSLVYQPQHF. The CDR3 DNA is TGTGCCAGCAGTTTAGTATATCAGCCCCAGCATTTT.

The DNA for the CDR3 is TGTGCCATCAGTGAGACTAGCGGTCTTGGAACAGATACGCAGTATTTT. Residues: CAISETSGLGTDTQYF. V and J are TRBV10-3 and TRBJ2-3, with 8 bases matching TRBD2. From germline, CDR1 is ENHRY and CDR2 SYGVKD. Trimming at V came to 2 bases and at J to 3 bases, leaving 7 bases not matched to a gene. The CDR3 has 16 amino acids.

The rearrangement uses TRBV7-6 and TRBJ2-3; 7 bases are shared with TRBD2. The V segment lost 2 bases and the J segment 2 bases; nucleotides outside the gene matches: 10. Per germline, CDR1 SGHVS and CDR2 FNYEAQ. CDR3 size: 17 residues. The CDR3 loop is CASSLKRGGGLTDTQYF. The CDR3 DNA is TGTGCCAGCAGCTTAAAGCGCGGGGGAGGTCTCACAGATACGCAGTATTTT.

The chain links TRBV28 to TRBJ2-1; tentative D call: TRBD2 (6 bases). The CDR3 has 15 amino acids. Trimming took 4 bases from V and 1 from J, leaving 11 bases between them. Germline V lookup: CDR1 MDHEN, CDR2 SYDVKM. CDR3 in amino acids: CASSSPSESYNEQFF. As DNA, the CDR3 is TGTGCCAGCAGTTCCCCTAGCGAGTCCTACAATGAGCAGTTCTTC.